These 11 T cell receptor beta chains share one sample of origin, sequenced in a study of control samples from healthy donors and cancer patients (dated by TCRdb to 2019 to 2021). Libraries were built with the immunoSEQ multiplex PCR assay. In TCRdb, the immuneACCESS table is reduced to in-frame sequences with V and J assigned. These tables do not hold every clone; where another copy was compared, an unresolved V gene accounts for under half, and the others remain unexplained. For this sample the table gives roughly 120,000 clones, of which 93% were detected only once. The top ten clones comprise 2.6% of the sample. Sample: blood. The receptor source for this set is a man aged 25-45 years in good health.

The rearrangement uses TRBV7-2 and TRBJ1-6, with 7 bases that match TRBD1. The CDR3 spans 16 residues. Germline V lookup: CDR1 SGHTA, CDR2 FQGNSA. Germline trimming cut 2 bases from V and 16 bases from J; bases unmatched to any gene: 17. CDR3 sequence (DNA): TGTGCCAGCAGCTTAATAGGGGGCGCGGGAGTAGGGACACTCCACTTT. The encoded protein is CASSLIGGAGVGTLHF.

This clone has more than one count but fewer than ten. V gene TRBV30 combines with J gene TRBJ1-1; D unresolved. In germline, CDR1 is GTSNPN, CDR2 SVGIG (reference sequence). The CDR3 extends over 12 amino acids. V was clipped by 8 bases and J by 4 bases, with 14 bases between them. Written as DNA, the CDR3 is TGTGCCCGGGATAGTAGGAGCACTGAAGCTTTCTTT. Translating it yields CARDSRSTEAFF.

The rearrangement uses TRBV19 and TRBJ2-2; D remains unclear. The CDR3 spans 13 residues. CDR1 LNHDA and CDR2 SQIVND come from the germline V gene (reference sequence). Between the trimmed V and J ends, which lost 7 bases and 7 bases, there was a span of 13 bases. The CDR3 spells CASMMAVGGELFF. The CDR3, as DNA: TGTGCCAGTATGATGGCGGTCGGCGGGGAGCTGTTTTTT.

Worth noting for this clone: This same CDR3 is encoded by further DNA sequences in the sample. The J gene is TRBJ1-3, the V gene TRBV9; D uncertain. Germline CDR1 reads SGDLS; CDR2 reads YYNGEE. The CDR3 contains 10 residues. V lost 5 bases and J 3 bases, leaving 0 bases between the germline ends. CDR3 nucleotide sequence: TGTGCCAGCAGTGGAAACACCATATATTTT. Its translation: CASSGNTIYF.

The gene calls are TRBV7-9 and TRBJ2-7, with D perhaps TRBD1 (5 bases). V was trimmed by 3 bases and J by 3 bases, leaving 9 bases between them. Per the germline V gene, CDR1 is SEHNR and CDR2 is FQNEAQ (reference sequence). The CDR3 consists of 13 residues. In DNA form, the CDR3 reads TGTGCCAGCAGCTTTCCAGGGATCTACGAGCAGTACTTC. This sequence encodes CASSFPGIYEQYF.

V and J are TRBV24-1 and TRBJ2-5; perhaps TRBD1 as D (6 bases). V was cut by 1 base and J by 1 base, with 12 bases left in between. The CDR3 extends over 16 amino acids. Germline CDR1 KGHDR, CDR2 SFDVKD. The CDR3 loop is CATSDFLTGTQETQYF. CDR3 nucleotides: TGTGCCACCAGTGATTTTCTTACAGGGACCCAAGAGACCCAGTACTTC.

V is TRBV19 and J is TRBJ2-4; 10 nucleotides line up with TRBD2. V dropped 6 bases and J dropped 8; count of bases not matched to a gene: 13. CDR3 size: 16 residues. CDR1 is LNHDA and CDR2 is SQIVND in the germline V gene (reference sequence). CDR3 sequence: CASSISGGGSVDIQYF. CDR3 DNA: TGTGCCAGTAGCATCAGCGGGGGGGGCAGTGTAGACATTCAGTACTTC. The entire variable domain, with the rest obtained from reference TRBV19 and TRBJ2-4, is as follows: DGGITQSPKYLFRKEGQNVTLSCEQNLNHDAMYWYRQDPGQGLRLIYYSQIVNDFQKGDIAEGYSVSREKKESFPLTVTSAQKNPTAFYLCASSISGGGSVDIQYFGAGTRLSVL.

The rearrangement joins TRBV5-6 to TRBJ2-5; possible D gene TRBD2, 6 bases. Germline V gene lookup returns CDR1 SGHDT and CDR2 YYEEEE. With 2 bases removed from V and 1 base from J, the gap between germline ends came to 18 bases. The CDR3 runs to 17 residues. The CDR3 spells CASSLSPGLKSQETQYF. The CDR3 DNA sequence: TGTGCCAGCAGCTTATCACCGGGACTGAAGTCCCAAGAGACCCAGTACTTC.

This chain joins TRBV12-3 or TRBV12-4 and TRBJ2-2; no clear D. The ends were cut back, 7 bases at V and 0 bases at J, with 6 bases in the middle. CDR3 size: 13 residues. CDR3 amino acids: CASIDTNTGELFF. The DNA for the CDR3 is TGTGCCAGCATAGACACGAACACCGGGGAGCTGTTTTTT.

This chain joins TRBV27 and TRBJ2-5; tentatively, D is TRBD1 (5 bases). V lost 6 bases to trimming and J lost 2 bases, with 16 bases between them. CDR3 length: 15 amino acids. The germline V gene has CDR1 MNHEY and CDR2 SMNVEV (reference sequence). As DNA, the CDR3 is TGTGCCAGCAGGGATCCGACAGATACTCAAGAGACCCAGTACTTC. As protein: CASRDPTDTQETQYF.

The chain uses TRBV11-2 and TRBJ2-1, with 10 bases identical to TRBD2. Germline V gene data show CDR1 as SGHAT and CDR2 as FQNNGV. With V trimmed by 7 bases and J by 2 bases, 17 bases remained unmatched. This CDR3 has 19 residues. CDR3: CASTGLSGGVIGAYNEQFF. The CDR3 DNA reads TGTGCCAGCACCGGACTCAGCGGGGGGGTCATTGGGGCCTACAATGAGCAGTTCTTC.